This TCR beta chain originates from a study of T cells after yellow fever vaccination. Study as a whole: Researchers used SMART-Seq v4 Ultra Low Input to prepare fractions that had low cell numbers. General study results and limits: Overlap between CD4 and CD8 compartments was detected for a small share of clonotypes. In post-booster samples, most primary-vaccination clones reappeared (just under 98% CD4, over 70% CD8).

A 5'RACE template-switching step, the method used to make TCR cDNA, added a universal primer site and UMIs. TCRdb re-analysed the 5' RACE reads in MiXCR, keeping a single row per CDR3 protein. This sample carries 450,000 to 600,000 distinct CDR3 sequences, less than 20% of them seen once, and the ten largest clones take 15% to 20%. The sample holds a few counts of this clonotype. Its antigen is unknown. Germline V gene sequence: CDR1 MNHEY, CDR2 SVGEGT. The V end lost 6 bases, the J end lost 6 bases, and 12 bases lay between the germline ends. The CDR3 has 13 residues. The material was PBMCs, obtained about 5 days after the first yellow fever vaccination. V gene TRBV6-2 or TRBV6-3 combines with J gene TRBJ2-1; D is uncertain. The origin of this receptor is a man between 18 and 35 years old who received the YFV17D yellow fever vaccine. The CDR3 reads CASRPPSTNEQFF. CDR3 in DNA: TGTGCCAGCAGACCCCCCTCAACCAATGAGCAGTTCTTC.